These 32 T cell receptor beta chains were all obtained from the same sample, sequenced in a study of shared clonotypes between healthy human individuals. The assay was immunoSEQ multiplex PCR, and TCRdb's table has in-frame clones only and misses some. The table includes 600,000 to 800,000 clones, approximately 72% detected once. The sample was memory CD4+ T cells sorted from blood. Subset given: CD45RA-negative fraction. These receptors came from a woman aged 30 to 39 in good health.

The chain has TRBV30 and TRBJ2-1; D not certain. The CDR3 is 12 amino acids. The V and J ends lost 0 bases and 10 bases respectively, with 10 bases between them. Germline V gene data show CDR1 as GTSNPN and CDR2 as SVGIG (reference sequence). CDR3 amino acids: CAWSVLVPEQFF. The CDR3 nucleotides read TGTGCCTGGAGTGTACTTGTCCCCGAGCAGTTCTTC.

This clone turned up a few times. The chain carries TRBV19 and TRBJ2-7; the D gene is possibly TRBD2 (5 bases). The CDR3 length is 13 residues. Germline V gene lookup returns CDR1 LNHDA and CDR2 SQIVND (reference sequence). The V end was cut by 5 bases, the J end by 7 bases, with 15 bases between. Here the CDR3 reads CASSETGLREQYF. DNA of the CDR3: TGTGCCAGTAGTGAGACGGGATTGAGGGAGCAGTACTTC.

This chain uses TRBV4-1 with TRBJ2-7, with 7 positions matching TRBD1. Germline V gene sequence: CDR1 MGHRA, CDR2 YSYEKL. V lost 0 bases, J lost 6 bases, and 11 bases stayed unmatched. CDR3 length: 16 amino acids. CDR3 nucleotides: TGCGCCAGCAGCCAAGATAAAGGGGGCGGGCCCCTCGAGCAGTACTTC. Protein sequence: CASSQDKGGGPLEQYF.

The rearrangement uses TRBV6-5 and TRBJ2-5, with D perhaps assigned TRBD1 or TRBD2 (5 bases each). The germline V gene has CDR1 MNHEY and CDR2 SVGAGI. The CDR3 consists of 14 residues. V gave up 0 bases and J gave up 5 bases, with 10 bases separating them. The CDR3 loop reads CASSYSKGTETQYF. In nucleotides, the CDR3 is TGTGCCAGCAGTTACTCGAAAGGGACGGAGACCCAGTACTTC.

The J gene is TRBJ1-5, the V gene TRBV7-9; a weak D match, TRBD1 (6 bases). Germline V gives CDR1 SEHNR, CDR2 FQNEAQ (reference sequence). Trimming cost V 6 bases and J 5 bases, with 20 bases left between them. The CDR3 spans 16 residues. In DNA, the CDR3 is TGTGCCAGCAGGCTCCACAGGGTATCACAGGATCAGCCCCAGCATTTT. It codes for CASRLHRVSQDQPQHF.

The chain links TRBV5-1 to TRBJ1-3, with a possible D match to TRBD1 (5 bases). Germline CDR1 SGHRS, CDR2 YFSETQ. The V and J ends lost 9 bases and 0 bases respectively, with 19 bases between them. The CDR3 extends over 16 amino acids. CDR3 amino acids: CATSPAGPSSGNTIYF. CDR3 DNA: TGCGCCACTAGCCCGGCAGGGCCCAGCTCTGGAAACACCATATATTTT. Full variable domain (missing parts from reference TRBV5-1 and TRBJ1-3): KAGVTQTPRYLIKTRGQQVTLSCSPISGHRSVSWYQQTPGQGLQFLFEYFSETQRNKGNFPGRFSGRQFSNSRSEMNVSTLELGDSALYLCATSPAGPSSGNTIYFGEGSWLTVV.

The chain combines TRBV11-2 with TRBJ2-1; the D is unclear. The V gene's germline CDR1 is SGHAT and CDR2 FQNNGV. The CDR3 runs to 15 residues. V lost 0 bases and J lost 14, with 20 bases in between. The CDR3 DNA reads as TGTGCCAGCAGCTTAGAGGGGATGTTTTTGCCCCGCGAGTTCTTC. It translates to CASSLEGMFLPREFF.

This sequence joins TRBV13 and TRBJ2-4; TRBD2 agrees at 10 bases. There are 18 residues in the CDR3. From germline, CDR1 is PRHDT and CDR2 FYEKMQ (reference sequence). V shed 2 bases and J 7 bases; nucleotides not matched to a gene: 14. The CDR3 coding sequence is TGTGCCAGCAGCTTATTTAAATTAGGGACTAGCGTTATGAACATTCAGTACTTC. Encoded protein: CASSLFKLGTSVMNIQYF. The full variable domain, in which reference TRBV13 and TRBJ2-4 provide the parts outside the CDR3, is AAGVIQSPRHLIKEKRETATLKCYPIPRHDTVYWYQQGPGQDPQFLISFYEKMQSDKGSIPDRFSAQQFSDYHSELNMSSLELGDSALYFCASSLFKLGTSVMNIQYFGAGTRLSVL.

The chain links TRBV19 to TRBJ2-1; D gene ambiguous. Per the germline V gene, CDR1 is LNHDA and CDR2 is SQIVND (reference sequence). Trimming removed 6 bases at V and 9 bases at J, with 21 bases between. This CDR3 region has 15 residues. CDR3 in amino acids: CASRGKRTEKIEQFF. Here the CDR3 DNA reads TGTGCCAGTAGAGGAAAGCGAACAGAAAAAATTGAGCAGTTCTTC.

The gene calls are TRBV6-5 and TRBJ1-1, with D perhaps TRBD1 (5 bases). With 4 bases removed from V and 10 bases from J, the gap between germline ends came to 13 bases. CDR1 MNHEY and CDR2 SVGAGI come from the germline V gene. The CDR3 consists of 12 residues. CDR3 in amino acids: CASSWGGAVAFF. The CDR3 DNA sequence: TGTGCCAGCAGTTGGGGCGGGGCGGTAGCTTTCTTT.

V usage is TRBV18 and J usage is TRBJ1-1; no definite D call. Germline V lookup: CDR1 KGHSH, CDR2 LQKENI. The ends were cut back, 3 bases at V and 8 bases at J, with 10 bases in the middle. The CDR3 is made up of 12 amino acids. In DNA form, the CDR3 reads TGTGCCAGCTCACCTGGAAGGGCCGAAGCTTTCTTT. This encodes CASSPGRAEAFF.

The V call is TRBV11-2, the J call TRBJ2-3; D remains ambiguous. CDR1 is SGHAT and CDR2 is FQNNGV in the germline V gene. Trimming removed 2 bases at V and 1 base at J, with 7 bases between. This CDR3 is built from 14 residues. The CDR3 DNA follows: TGTGCCAGCAGCTTATCATCACGCACAGATACGCAGTATTTT. Translating it yields CASSLSSRTDTQYF.

Regarding this clone: This specimen includes other DNA sequences encoding the same CDR3. The chain has TRBV2 and TRBJ1-1; the D gene is possibly TRBD1 (6 bases). This CDR3 has 13 amino acids. The ends were cut back, 4 bases at V and 1 base at J, with 7 bases in the middle. Per the germline V gene, CDR1 is SNHLY and CDR2 is FYNNEI. The CDR3 DNA sequence: TGTGCCAGCAGTGCACAGGGGAACACTGAAGCTTTCTTT. Amino acid sequence: CASSAQGNTEAFF. The complete variable domain, with remaining parts taken from reference TRBV2 and TRBJ1-1, reads EPEVTQTPSHQVTQMGQEVILRCVPISNHLYFYWYRQILGQKVEFLVSFYNNEISEKSEIFDDQFSVERPDGSNFTLKIRSTKLEDSAMYFCASSAQGNTEAFFGQGTRLTVV.

The chain combines TRBV30 with TRBJ1-1; 9 bases map to TRBD1. V dropped 5 bases and J dropped 1; count of bases not matched to a gene: 2. Germline V CDR1 and CDR2: GTSNPN, SVGIG (reference sequence). CDR3 length: 13 residues. CDR3 bases: TGTGCCTGGGACAGGGGGGGGAACACTGAAGCTTTCTTT. It specifies CAWDRGGNTEAFF.

In its sample, this clone was seen a few times. The gene calls are TRBV5-1 and TRBJ2-7; 9 bases are shared with TRBD1. The CDR3 loop spans 15 amino acids. Germline V gives CDR1 SGHRS, CDR2 YFSETQ. J was trimmed by 2 bases and V by 0 bases; bases with no gene match: 3. The CDR3 region has the DNA TGCGCCAGCAGCTTGGAGAGGACAGGGGCCTACGAGCAGTACTTC. Translating it yields CASSLERTGAYEQYF.

The V and J genes are TRBV15 and TRBJ2-7; unclear D gene. Trimming left V 1 base short and J 0 bases short, with 7 bases between. Germline loops: CDR1 LNHNV, CDR2 YYDKDF (reference sequence). The CDR3 sequence is 14 residues long. The CDR3 sequence: CATSRAGSSYEQYF. For the CDR3, the DNA is TGTGCCACCAGCAGAGCCGGAAGCTCCTACGAGCAGTACTTC.

About this clone itself: This specimen includes other DNA sequences encoding the same CDR3. The rearrangement uses TRBV28 and TRBJ1-2; possible D gene TRBD1, 5 bases. The CDR3 totals 13 residues. V was trimmed by 4 bases and J by 2 bases, leaving 8 bases between them. In germline, CDR1 is MDHEN, CDR2 SYDVKM. The CDR3 spells CASSYQGNYGYTF. The CDR3 DNA reads as TGTGCCAGCAGTTACCAGGGCAACTATGGCTACACCTTC.

This rearrangement joins TRBV27 to TRBJ2-1; D is unresolved. There are 14 residues in the CDR3. The germline V gene encodes CDR1 MNHEY and CDR2 SMNVEV (reference sequence). V was shortened by 6 bases and J by 3 bases, with 12 bases between the two germline ends. The CDR3 region has the DNA TGTGCCAGCAGCCGACCAACCCACTACAATGAGCAGTTCTTC. It specifies CASSRPTHYNEQFF.

This clone was picked up a small number of times. This chain connects TRBV27 to TRBJ2-1; 14 nucleotides match TRBD2. J gave up 7 bases and V 5 bases, and 10 bases lay outside the gene matches. The CDR3 is made up of 17 amino acids. From germline, CDR1 is MNHEY and CDR2 SMNVEV (reference sequence). Here the CDR3 reads CASSTRLAGGPSNEQFF. The CDR3 bases are TGTGCCAGCAGTACCCGACTAGCGGGAGGGCCGAGTAATGAGCAGTTCTTC.

This chain joins TRBV14 and TRBJ2-1; maybe TRBD1 (5 bases). V lost 7 bases, J lost 7 bases, and 23 bases lay in between. The CDR3 has 16 residues. Germline CDR1 and CDR2: SGHDN and FVKESK. CDR3 bases: TGTGCCAGCACCTCAACGGCGGAGATGTCAGGGAATGAGCAGTTCTTC. Its protein is CASTSTAEMSGNEQFF.

Comments on this clone: This sample includes further DNA sequences coding for the same CDR3. CDR3: CASSPTDTQYF. Here the CDR3 DNA reads TGTGCCAGCAGCCCAACAGATACGCAGTATTTT. The chain carries TRBV27 and TRBJ2-3; D call uncertain. Trimming took 6 bases from V and 3 from J, leaving 4 bases between them. Germline assignment: CDR1 MNHEY and CDR2 SMNVEV (reference sequence). The CDR3 extends over 11 amino acids.

V usage is TRBV19 and J usage is TRBJ2-2; perhaps TRBD2 as D (5 bases). Germline values: CDR1 LNHDA, CDR2 SQIVND (reference sequence). Deletions cut 3 bases from V and 11 bases from J, with 22 bases between. The CDR3 runs 16 residues. The CDR3, as DNA: TGTGCCAGTAGTATTTATGGCAACCCTAAGCGGCCCGAGCTGTTTTTT. The encoded protein is CASSIYGNPKRPELFF.

V is TRBV10-2 and J is TRBJ2-7; TRBD1 agrees at 7 bases. Trimming at V came to 5 bases and at J to 0 bases, leaving 7 bases not matched to a gene. Germline lookup yields CDR1 WSHSY and CDR2 SAAADI. The CDR3 loop spans 15 amino acids. The CDR3 protein is CASSPPRQGSYEQYF. The CDR3 DNA follows: TGCGCCAGCAGTCCCCCGAGACAGGGCTCCTACGAGCAGTACTTC.

The V gene is TRBV7-8, the J gene TRBJ2-7; D may be TRBD2 (5 bases). V was trimmed by 5 bases and J by 0 bases, leaving 11 bases between them. Looked up from germline, CDR1 is SGHVS and CDR2 is FQNEAQ. CDR3 length: 14 residues. The CDR3 sequence is CASSMDWSSYEQYF. The CDR3 DNA is TGTGCCAGCAGCATGGACTGGAGCTCCTACGAGCAGTACTTC.

The chain couples TRBV19 to TRBJ2-7, with no clear D. Between the trimmed V and J ends, which lost 6 bases and 2 bases, there was a span of 11 bases. Germline assignment: CDR1 LNHDA and CDR2 SQIVND (reference sequence). The CDR3 consists of 13 residues. CDR3 loop: CASRSSVAYEQYF. For the CDR3, the DNA is TGTGCCAGTAGATCAAGCGTTGCCTACGAGCAGTACTTC.

The chain uses TRBV5-4 and TRBJ2-7; 7 bases are a match to TRBD1. Germline CDR1 and CDR2: SGHNT and YYREEE (reference sequence). The V segment lost 0 bases and the J segment 7 bases; nucleotides outside the gene matches: 10. This CDR3 is 15 amino acids long. The CDR3 loop is CASSLARQGVREQYF. The CDR3 nucleotides are TGTGCCAGCAGCTTGGCGAGACAGGGCGTGCGGGAGCAGTACTTC.

On this clone: Other DNA sequences within the sample encode an identical CDR3. The V gene is TRBV5-1, the J gene TRBJ2-4; TRBD2 matches at 9 bases. The CDR3 is 15 residues long. Germline values: CDR1 SGHRS, CDR2 YFSETQ. After removal of 0 bases from V and 6 bases from J, the junction contained 4 bases not matched to a gene. As DNA, the CDR3 is TGCGCCAGCAGCTTGGGTAGCGGGAGTGGAAACATTCAGTACTTC. The encoded protein is CASSLGSGSGNIQYF.

The chain uses TRBV6-5 and TRBJ2-7; D not resolved. The V gene lost 4 bases and the J gene lost 2 bases, with 12 bases spanning the gap. Per the germline V gene, CDR1 is MNHEY and CDR2 is SVGAGI. The CDR3 has 14 residues. CDR3 loop: CASSSTGLPYEQYF. Here the CDR3 DNA reads TGTGCCAGCAGTTCGACGGGCCTTCCCTACGAGCAGTACTTC.

This clone has more than one count but fewer than ten. The J gene is TRBJ2-3, the V gene TRBV27; 10 bases are shared with TRBD1. Germline CDR1 MNHEY, CDR2 SMNVEV (reference sequence). This CDR3 has 16 residues. V gave up 5 bases and J gave up 3 bases; unmatched junction bases: 8. CDR3 sequence reads: CASSPSGQGITDTQYF. For the CDR3, the DNA is TGTGCCAGCAGTCCCTCGGGACAGGGGATAACAGATACGCAGTATTTT.

The chain is built from TRBV5-1 and TRBJ2-5; TRBD2 matches 11 bases. After removal of 6 bases from V and 5 bases from J, the junction contained 9 bases not matched to a gene. Germline CDR1 and CDR2: SGHRS and YFSETQ. The CDR3 has 15 residues. The CDR3 here is CASTPVAGGTETQYF. In nucleotides, the CDR3 is TGCGCCAGCACCCCCGTAGCGGGAGGGACCGAGACCCAGTACTTC.

This clone was counted only a few times. This chain joins TRBV5-1 and TRBJ2-4, with D possibly being TRBD1 (6 bases). V was clipped by 0 bases and J by 3 bases, with 10 bases between them. Germline V gene data show CDR1 as SGHRS and CDR2 as YFSETQ. The CDR3 extends over 15 amino acids. The CDR3: CASSLGTAGKNIQYF. In DNA, the CDR3 is TGCGCCAGCAGCTTGGGGACAGCAGGCAAAAACATTCAGTACTTC.

V and J are TRBV6-5 and TRBJ2-2, with D unresolved. CDR1 MNHEY and CDR2 SVGAGI come from the germline V gene. The CDR3 is made up of 12 amino acids. Trimming took 11 bases from V and 4 from J, leaving 11 bases between them. The CDR3 is CASRGFTGELFF. The CDR3 DNA sequence: TGTGCCTCCCGAGGTTTCACCGGGGAGCTGTTTTTT.